What follows are 20 T cell receptor beta chains derived from one specimen sequenced in a study of response to subunit inactivated influenza vaccine. TCRdb analysed the RT-PCR reads with MiXCR anew, one entry per CDR3 protein. Here the sample spans 650,000 to 800,000 distinct CDR3 sequences, approximately 15% being singletons. Sequences were derived from PBMCs from blood, sampled around two weeks before vaccination. All receptors come from a man in his fifties who received an inactivated influenza vaccine.

The chain has TRBV10-3 and TRBJ2-1; 10 nucleotides agree with TRBD1. CDR3 length: 15 amino acids. Germline trimming cut 5 bases from V and 8 bases from J; bases unmatched to any gene: 9. CDR1 ENHRY and CDR2 SYGVKD come from the germline V gene. CDR3 in amino acids: CAISQGQGIRDEQFF. In DNA, the CDR3 is TGTGCCATCAGTCAGGGACAGGGGATCCGCGATGAGCAGTTCTTC.

The J gene is TRBJ2-7, the V gene TRBV19, with D possibly TRBD1 on 6 matching bases. Trimming removed 2 bases at V and 3 bases at J, with 17 bases between. The CDR3 sequence is 16 residues long. Per the germline V gene, CDR1 is LNHDA and CDR2 is SQIVND (reference sequence). The CDR3 DNA is TGTGCCAGTAGTATATTGCCTTCGGGACACCTCTACGAGCAGTACTTC. Translation: CASSILPSGHLYEQYF.

The CDR3 coding sequence is TGCAGCGTTGACCTAGCGGGAGTCGGTTTCGGAGATACGCAGTATTTT. Encoded protein: CSVDLAGVGFGDTQYF. The chain uses TRBV29-1 and TRBJ2-3, with 10 bases aligning to TRBD2. Germline trimming cut 3 bases from V and 5 bases from J; bases unmatched to any gene: 11. The V gene's germline CDR1 is SQVTM and CDR2 ANQGSEA. The CDR3 covers 16 residues.

In its sample, this clonotype was seen a few times. The genes are TRBV29-1 and TRBJ1-1; D is undetermined. Germline CDR1 and CDR2: SQVTM and ANQGSEA. The CDR3 length is 12 residues. Trimming shortened V by 4 bases and J by 1 base, and 7 bases separated the two germline ends. In DNA form, the CDR3 reads TGCAGCGTTGCAACAGCGAACACTGAAGCTTTCTTT. Its protein is CSVATANTEAFF. The whole variable domain, remainder taken from reference TRBV29-1 and TRBJ1-1, is SAVISQKPSRDICQRGTSLTIQCQVDSQVTMMFWYRQQPGQSLTLIATANQGSEATYESGFVIDKFPISRPNLTFSTLTVSNMSPEDSSIYLCSVATANTEAFFGQGTRLTVV.

This clonotype was counted ten times or more. CDR3 amino acids: CSARSLRQSSYNSPLHF. CDR3 DNA: TGCAGTGCTAGAAGCCTCCGACAGAGCTCCTATAATTCACCCCTCCACTTT. The V gene is TRBV20-1, the J gene TRBJ1-6, with D possibly matching TRBD1 (5 bases). The germline CDR1 and CDR2 sequences are DFQATT and SNEGSKA (reference sequence). The length of the CDR3 is 17 residues. Trimming pared 2 bases from V and 0 bases from J, leaving 14 bases between.

The chain combines TRBV20-1 with TRBJ1-5; 7 bases line up with TRBD1. This CDR3 contains 15 residues. The germline V gene encodes CDR1 DFQATT and CDR2 SNEGSKA (reference sequence). Germline trimming cut 3 bases from V and 1 base from J; bases unmatched to any gene: 6. The chain's CDR3 is CSASEGARSNQPQHF. CDR3 bases: TGCAGTGCTAGCGAGGGGGCCCGGAGCAATCAGCCCCAGCATTTT.

The V call is TRBV12-3 or TRBV12-4, the J call TRBJ2-3; 7 bases align to TRBD2. The CDR3 extends over 13 amino acids. Trimming at V came to 4 bases and at J to 8 bases, leaving 6 bases not matched to a gene. The chain's CDR3 is CASSYRTRSTQYF. CDR3 DNA sequence: TGTGCCAGCAGTTACCGGACTAGGAGTACGCAGTATTTT.

This clonotype came up many times. The CDR3 loop is CASSPPAQETQYF. The CDR3 DNA sequence: TGTGCCAGCAGTCCCCCAGCCCAAGAGACCCAGTACTTC. The V call is TRBV28, the J call TRBJ2-5; D gene uncertain. CDR3 length: 13 amino acids. Trimming took off 5 bases at V and 1 base at J, with 8 bases between the two ends. CDR1 MDHEN and CDR2 SYDVKM come from the germline V gene. The full variable domain, completed using reference TRBV28 and TRBJ2-5, is DVKVTQSSRYLVKRTGEKVFLECVQDMDHENMFWYRQDPGLGLRLIYFSYDVKMKEKGDIPEGYSVSREKKERFSLILESASTNQTSMYLCASSPPAQETQYFGPGTRLLVL.

This clonotype has a count of ten or more. The V and J genes are TRBV5-1 and TRBJ2-7; D might be TRBD1 or TRBD2, each matching 5 bases. CDR3 length equals 14 residues. The germline V gene encodes CDR1 SGHRS and CDR2 YFSETQ. V lost 0 bases and J 2 bases, leaving 9 bases between the germline ends. The CDR3 nucleotides are TGCGCCAGCAGCTTGGAGGGGAGAGCCTACGAGCAGTACTTC. Its translation is CASSLEGRAYEQYF.

This clonotype showed up just a few times. V and J are TRBV12-5 and TRBJ2-7; D is perhaps TRBD1 (5 bases). Per the germline V gene, CDR1 is LGHNT and CDR2 is FRNRAP. This CDR3 is 12 amino acids long. V was cut by 6 bases and J by 4 bases, with 10 bases left in between. The CDR3 loop is CASGMTEYEQYF. In DNA form, the CDR3 reads TGTGCTAGTGGGATGACAGAGTACGAGCAGTACTTC.

The CDR3 protein is CASRETSSYNEQFF. The CDR3, as DNA: TGTGCCAGCAGAGAGACGAGCTCCTACAATGAGCAGTTCTTC. The chain links TRBV12-3 or TRBV12-4 to TRBJ2-1; D not certain. This CDR3 comprises 14 residues. V lost 6 bases and J lost 0, with 9 bases in between.

The chain couples TRBV20-1 to TRBJ2-3, with D tentatively TRBD2 (6 bases). Germline V gene data show CDR1 as DFQATT and CDR2 as SNEGSKA (reference sequence). The CDR3 is 16 amino acids. V lost 1 base and J lost 3, with 17 bases in between. The CDR3 bases are TGCAGTGCTAGAGGACCTCGGCGGGGTAGTACAGATACGCAGTATTTT. The encoded protein is CSARGPRRGSTDTQYF.

This clonotype was counted a few times. The chain links TRBV4-1 to TRBJ2-7; D is ambiguous. Trimming pared 1 base from V and 6 bases from J, leaving 10 bases between. CDR1 and CDR2 (germline): MGHRA, YSYEKL. This CDR3 spans 13 amino acids. CDR3 bases: TGCGCCAGCAGCCAAGCCGTCTCCGTCGAGCAGTACTTC. Translation gives CASSQAVSVEQYF.

This clonotype was found a few times. This chain joins TRBV25-1 and TRBJ2-5; D is unresolved. Trimming cost V 4 bases and J 3 bases, with 12 bases left between them. Germline V lookup: CDR1 MGHDK, CDR2 SYGVNS. The CDR3 is 14 residues long. In nucleotides, the CDR3 is TGTGCCAGCAGTGGTTGGACGGAGAAAGAGACCCAGTACTTC. Translation: CASSGWTEKETQYF.

V is TRBV12-3 or TRBV12-4 and J is TRBJ1-2; no definite D call. The V end was cut by 1 base, the J end by 5 bases, with 8 bases between. The CDR3 consists of 13 residues. CDR3 amino acids: CASSLGTWYGYTF. CDR3 nucleotides: TGTGCCAGCAGTTTAGGGACGTGGTATGGCTACACCTTC.

The genes are TRBV19 and TRBJ1-5; 7 bases match TRBD1. V was clipped by 3 bases and J by 3 bases; unmatched bases: 2. Germline CDR1 LNHDA, CDR2 SQIVND (reference sequence). The CDR3 consists of 14 residues. CDR3 loop: CASSIRGNNQPQHF. CDR3 bases: TGTGCCAGTAGTATCAGGGGGAACAATCAGCCCCAGCATTTT.

This clonotype was recorded many times. The rearrangement joins TRBV20-1 to TRBJ1-2; 8 bases are a match to TRBD1. V was pared by 5 bases and J by 2 bases, with 7 bases of the junction left unmatched. This CDR3 is built from 14 residues. From germline, CDR1 is DFQATT and CDR2 SNEGSKA (reference sequence). The CDR3 region has the DNA TGCAGTGCTCCTTACCCAGGGGGCAACTATGGCTACACCTTC. It specifies CSAPYPGGNYGYTF.

V is TRBV12-3 or TRBV12-4 and J is TRBJ2-7; the match to TRBD1 covers 8 bases. CDR3 length equals 15 residues. V lost 6 bases to trimming and J lost 3 bases; unmatched junction nucleotides: 10. Here the CDR3 reads CASRDDRGAIYEQYF. CDR3 DNA: TGTGCCAGCAGGGATGACAGGGGCGCTATCTACGAGCAGTACTTC.

The chain links TRBV24-1 to TRBJ1-2; no reliable D call. In germline, CDR1 is KGHDR, CDR2 SFDVKD. The CDR3 has 13 amino acids. V was pared by 4 bases and J by 4 bases, with 9 bases between. The CDR3 sequence is CATSDGASYGYTF. CDR3 bases: TGTGCCACCAGTGACGGAGCTAGCTATGGCTACACCTTC.

The V and J genes are TRBV20-1 and TRBJ2-2, with D tentatively TRBD2 (6 bases). Per the germline V gene, CDR1 is DFQATT and CDR2 is SNEGSKA (reference sequence). Trimming took off 3 bases at V and 3 bases at J, with 14 bases between the two ends. The CDR3 is made up of 15 amino acids. The CDR3 reads CSARDGTRYTGELFF. The CDR3 DNA sequence: TGCAGTGCTAGGGATGGGACTCGCTACACCGGGGAGCTGTTTTTT.